Below, one T cell receptor (beta chain) is given with its context. These data belong to a study of control samples from healthy donors and cancer patients. Method: immunoSEQ multiplex PCR; TCRdb's copy keeps in-frame clones and lacks some. Among about 190,000 clones listed, about nine tenths were seen once. The germline V gene encodes CDR1 SGDLS and CDR2 YYNGEE. This CDR3 contains 14 residues. V lost 4 bases and J 0 bases, leaving 11 bases between the germline ends. This TCR came from a man aged 25 to 45 in good health. The chain carries TRBV9 and TRBJ2-7, with unresolved D. Sequenced material: blood. CDR3 bases: TGTGCCAGCAGCCCGGTTGGGAACTCCTACGAGCAGTACTTC. Translation: CASSPVGNSYEQYF. The full variable domain, with the rest looked up from reference TRBV9 and TRBJ2-7, is DSGVTQTPKHLITATGQRVTLRCSPRSGDLSVYWYQQSLDQGLQFLIQYYNGEERAKGNILERFSAQQFPDLHSELNLSSLELGDSALYFCASSPVGNSYEQYFGPGTRLTVT.